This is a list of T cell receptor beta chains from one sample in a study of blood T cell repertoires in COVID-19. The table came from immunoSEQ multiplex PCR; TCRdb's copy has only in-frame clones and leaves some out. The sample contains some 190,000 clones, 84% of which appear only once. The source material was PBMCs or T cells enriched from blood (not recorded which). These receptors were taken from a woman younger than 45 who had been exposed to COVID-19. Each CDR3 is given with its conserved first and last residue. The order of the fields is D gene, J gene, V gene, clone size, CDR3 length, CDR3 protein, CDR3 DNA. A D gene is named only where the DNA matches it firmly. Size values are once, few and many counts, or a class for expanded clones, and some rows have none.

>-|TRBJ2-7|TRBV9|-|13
CASSGTREDEQYF
TGTGCCAGCAGTGGGACACGCGAGGACGAGCAGTACTTC
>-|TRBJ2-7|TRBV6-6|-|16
CASKSSARGNGYEQYF
TGTGCCAGCAAGTCTAGCGCCCGGGGCAATGGGTACGAGCAGTACTTC
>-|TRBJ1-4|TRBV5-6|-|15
CASSATAGSSAKLFF
TGTGCCAGCAGCGCGACCGCAGGGTCATCGGCAAAACTGTTTTTT
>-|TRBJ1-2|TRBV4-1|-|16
CASSQDPLQGSYGYTF
TGCGCCAGCAGCCAAGACCCACTTCAGGGAAGCTATGGCTACACCTTC
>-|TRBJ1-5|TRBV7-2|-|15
CASSLYRYSNQPQHF
TGTGCCAGCAGCTTATACAGATATAGCAATCAGCCCCAGCATTTT
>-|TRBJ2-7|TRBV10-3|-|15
CAISESQVAGYEQYF
TGTGCCATCAGTGAGTCGCAGGTTGCGGGTTACGAGCAGTACTTC
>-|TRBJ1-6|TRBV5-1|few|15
CASSLGGEGNSPLHF
TGCGCCAGCAGCTTGGGAGGGGAGGGGAACTCACCCCTCCACTTT
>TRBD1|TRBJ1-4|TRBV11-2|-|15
CASSFRQGIDEKLFF
TGTGCCAGCAGCTTCAGACAGGGGATAGATGAAAAACTGTTTTTT
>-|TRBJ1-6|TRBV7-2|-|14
CASSLGGDNSPLHF
TGTGCCAGCAGCTTAGGGGGGGATAATTCACCCCTCCACTTT
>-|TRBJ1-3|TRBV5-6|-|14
CASSLIRFGNTIYF
TGTGCCAGCAGCCTTATCCGGTTTGGAAACACCATATATTTT
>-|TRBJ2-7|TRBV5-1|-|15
CASSLGQTLTYEQYF
TGCGCCAGCAGCTTGGGGCAGACATTGACCTACGAGCAGTACTTC
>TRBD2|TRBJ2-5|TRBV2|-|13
CASRSSTRGGSNF
TGTGCCAGCAGATCTAGTACTCGCGGGGGGTCCAACTTC
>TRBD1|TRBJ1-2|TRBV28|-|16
CASSLGGDREDYGYTF
TGTGCCAGCAGTTTAGGGGGGGACAGGGAGGACTATGGCTACACTTTC
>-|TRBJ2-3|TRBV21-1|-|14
CASSSSGGSDTQYF
TGTGCCAGCAGCTCTAGCGGGGGTTCAGATACGCAGTATTTT
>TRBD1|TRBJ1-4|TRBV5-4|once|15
CASSSQTGGPEKLFF
TGTGCCAGCAGCTCCCAGACAGGGGGCCCTGAAAAACTGTTTTTT
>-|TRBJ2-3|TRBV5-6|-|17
CASSSGVRVKSTDTQYF
TGTGCCAGCAGCTCCGGAGTCAGGGTGAAAAGCACAGATACGCAGTATTTT
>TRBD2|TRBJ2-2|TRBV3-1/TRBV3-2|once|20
CASSHPRLGLRAGDTGELFF
TGTGCCAGCAGCCACCCCCGCCTCGGACTCCGTGCGGGGGACACCGGGGAGCTGTTTTTT
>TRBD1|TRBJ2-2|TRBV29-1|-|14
CSVSQGADTGELFF
TGCAGCGTTTCGCAGGGGGCGGACACCGGGGAGCTGTTTTTT
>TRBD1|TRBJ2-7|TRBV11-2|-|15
CASRLPGTGTYEQYF
TGTGCCAGCAGACTACCCGGGACAGGGACCTACGAGCAGTACTTC
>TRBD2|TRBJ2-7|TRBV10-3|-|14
CAITSGLAGYEQYF
TGTGCCATCACTTCGGGACTAGCGGGCTACGAGCAGTACTTC
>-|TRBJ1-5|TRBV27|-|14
CASSAVEVNQPQHF
TGTGCCAGCAGCGCGGTCGAAGTCAATCAGCCCCAGCATTTT
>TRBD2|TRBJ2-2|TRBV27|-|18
CASSRHLVAGDPTGELFF
TGTGCCAGCAGTCGCCATTTGGTAGCGGGGGACCCCACCGGGGAGCTGTTTTTT
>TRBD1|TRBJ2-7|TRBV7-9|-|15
CASSSADRGHYEQYF
TGTGCCAGCAGCTCTGCGGACAGGGGCCACTACGAGCAGTACTTC
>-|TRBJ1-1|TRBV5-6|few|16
CASSDDTGTLNTEAFF
TGTGCCAGCAGCGACGACACAGGGACCTTGAACACTGAAGCTTTCTTT
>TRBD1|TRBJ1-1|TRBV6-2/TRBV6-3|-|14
CASSSRQGYTEAFF
TGTGCCAGCAGTTCAAGACAGGGTTACACTGAAGCTTTCTTT
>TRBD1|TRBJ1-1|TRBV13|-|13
CASSHGQGNEAFF
TGTGCCAGCAGCCATGGACAGGGAAATGAAGCTTTCTTT
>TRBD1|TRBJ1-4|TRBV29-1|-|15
CSVGDRAATNEKLFF
TGCAGCGTCGGAGACAGGGCGGCAACTAATGAAAAACTGTTTTTT